Listed below are T cell receptor beta chains from one sample, sequenced in a study of CD8 T cells in ankylosing spondylitis. One entry per CDR3 protein results from TCRdb running MiXCR on the 5' RACE reads. The data show a few hundred thousand distinct CDR3 sequences, roughly 20% seen once. The specimen was blood, either unsorted or a sorted T cell fraction (not recorded which). All receptors derive from a male donor with ankylosing spondylitis or in good health (not recorded which). Each CDR3 is given with its conserved first and last residue. The D gene is left open where the match is weak. Clone size appears in some rows only: once, few, many, or a class for an expanded clone.

d_gene	abundance	v_gene	len	j_gene	CDR3nt	CDR3aa
TRBD1	NA	TRBV12-3/TRBV12-4	15	TRBJ2-1	TGTGCCAGCAGTTTCCCCGGGACAGGCACGAATGAGCAGTTCTTC	CASSFPGTGTNEQFF
NA	few	TRBV14	15	TRBJ2-5	TGTGCCAGCAGCACCCGAAGGGAAGTACAAGAGACCCAGTACTTC	CASSTRREVQETQYF
NA	few	TRBV9	14	TRBJ2-7	TGTGCCAGCAGCCCTCGTGGACCCACGGTCGAGCAGTACTTC	CASSPRGPTVEQYF
NA	NA	TRBV12-3/TRBV12-4	11	TRBJ1-1	TGTGCCAGCAGTGCAGGGTTGCGGGCTTTCTTT	CASSAGLRAFF
TRBD2	NA	TRBV4-1	16	TRBJ2-1	TGCGCCAGCAGCCAAGATATGGCTAGCGGGGGATATGAGCAGTTCTTC	CASSQDMASGGYEQFF
TRBD2	NA	TRBV20-1	16	TRBJ2-5	TGCAGTGCCCCCGGCCAGGGACTAGCAGACCAAGAGACCCAGTACTTC	CSAPGQGLADQETQYF
TRBD2	few	TRBV20-1	16	TRBJ2-1	TGCAGTGCCCCAGCGGGCGCGGGGGGCGTTTACAATGAGCAGTTCTTC	CSAPAGAGGVYNEQFF
NA	few	TRBV29-1	14	TRBJ2-2	TGCAGCGTTAGTGGGGTCTCGAACACCGGGGAGCTGTTTTTT	CSVSGVSNTGELFF
NA	few	TRBV10-1	13	TRBJ2-7	TGCGCCAGCAGCCAACAGGGCTCCTACGAGCAGTACTTC	CASSQQGSYEQYF
NA	few	TRBV20-1	14	TRBJ2-1	TGCAGTGCTAGAGAGACGGGACCCTACAATGAGCAGTTCTTC	CSARETGPYNEQFF
NA	many	TRBV27	12	TRBJ1-5	TGTGCCAGCAGTTTATTGGGTCAGCCCCAGCATTTT	CASSLLGQPQHF
TRBD1	NA	TRBV6-1	17	TRBJ2-2	TGTGCCAGCGGTCCCAAGAGAGGGGGCCGGAACACCGGGGAGCTGTTTTTT	CASGPKRGGRNTGELFF
TRBD1	once	TRBV12-3/TRBV12-4	14	TRBJ1-1	TGTGCCAGCACTCAGAACAGGGGGCTCACTGAAGCTTTCTTT	CASTQNRGLTEAFF
NA	NA	TRBV29-1	17	TRBJ2-6	TGCAGCGTCGGGGGCCTGCGGGGAGGTGTTGGGGCCAACGTCCTGACTTTC	CSVGGLRGGVGANVLTF
NA	few	TRBV11-2	14	TRBJ2-3	TGTGCCAGCAGCTTAGTTCGGGGCGCAGATACGCAGTATTTT	CASSLVRGADTQYF
NA	NA	TRBV19	13	TRBJ2-7	TGTGCCAGTAGTACAGACCACTCCTACGAGCAGTACTTC	CASSTDHSYEQYF
NA	few	TRBV20-1	15	TRBJ2-3	TGCAGTGCTAATCTTGGCAGGGTGCGAGCAGATACGCAGTATTTT	CSANLGRVRADTQYF
NA	few	TRBV20-1	17	TRBJ2-1	TGCAGTGCTAGCGGGCGCGTTTACTCCCCCTCCTACAATGAGCAGTTCTTC	CSASGRVYSPSYNEQFF
TRBD1	NA	TRBV7-9	12	TRBJ2-1	TGTGCGGTAGGGACAGTATACAATGAGCAGTTCTTC	CAVGTVYNEQFF
NA	NA	TRBV25-1	14	TRBJ1-6	TGTGCAACGCAGGGGAGCTCCTATAATTCACCCCTCCACTTT	CATQGSSYNSPLHF
TRBD1	NA	TRBV7-8	14	TRBJ2-7	TGTGCCAGCAGCTTAGACACAGGGGGTAACGAGCAGTACTTC	CASSLDTGGNEQYF
NA	NA	TRBV29-1	13	TRBJ2-2	TGCAGCGTTTACGGGGTCTACACCGGGGAGCTGTTTTTT	CSVYGVYTGELFF
NA	NA	TRBV7-9	16	TRBJ2-7	TGTGCCAGCAGCTTAGCGCTTGCAGGGCCGGTCTACGAGCAGTACTTC	CASSLALAGPVYEQYF
NA	NA	TRBV12-3/TRBV12-4	12	TRBJ2-7	TGTGCCAGCAGTTTAACCAACTACGAGCAGTACTTC	CASSLTNYEQYF
TRBD1	few	TRBV7-6	15	TRBJ2-3	TGTGCCAGCAGAACAACGACAGGGGGCGCAGATACGCAGTATTTT	CASRTTTGGADTQYF
NA	NA	TRBV7-9	12	TRBJ1-5	TGTGCCAGCAGTCTAGGGATCCAGCCCCAGCATTTT	CASSLGIQPQHF
NA	NA	TRBV11-2	15	TRBJ2-5	TGTGCCAGCAGACCTGGGGGGCTGAAGGGAGAGACCCAGTACTTC	CASRPGGLKGETQYF
NA	few	TRBV12-3/TRBV12-4	15	TRBJ2-7	TGTGCCAGCAGTCCCACCCCCAGGGGAGGTGACGAGCAGTACTTC	CASSPTPRGGDEQYF
TRBD1	few	TRBV29-1	14	TRBJ1-2	TGCAGCGTTGGATCGGGACAGGGGGCTCATGGCTACACCTTC	CSVGSGQGAHGYTF
NA	few	TRBV29-1	14	TRBJ2-1	TGCAGCGTTACTAACAGGGACAAACGCAATGAGCAGTTCTTC	CSVTNRDKRNEQFF
NA	NA	TRBV28	13	TRBJ2-5	TGTGCCAGCAGTTTGTTTCGAGGAGAGACCCAGTACTTC	CASSLFRGETQYF
NA	few	TRBV29-1	15	TRBJ1-1	TGCAGCGTTGAAGAAGGTCAAGGAGTCTACACTGAAGCTTTCTTT	CSVEEGQGVYTEAFF
NA	NA	TRBV20-1	16	TRBJ1-1	TGCAGTGCTAGAGACCCCGTGAACAGGATGAACACTGAAGCTTTCTTT	CSARDPVNRMNTEAFF
NA	few	TRBV12-3/TRBV12-4	13	TRBJ1-1	TGTGCCAGCAGTTTAGAGGGGCTGATTGAAGCTTTCTTT	CASSLEGLIEAFF
NA	NA	TRBV3-1	12	TRBJ2-1	TGTGCCAGCAGCCACGCTAGGTATGAGCAGTTCTTC	CASSHARYEQFF
TRBD1	NA	TRBV7-9	15	TRBJ2-3	TGTGCCAGCAGCCCCCGGGACAGCGTCACAGATACGCAGTATTTT	CASSPRDSVTDTQYF
NA	NA	TRBV10-1	15	TRBJ2-7	TGCGCCAGCAGTGAGTTTACAGGGAACCCCTACGAGCAGTACTTC	CASSEFTGNPYEQYF
NA	few	TRBV7-8	14	TRBJ2-7	TGTGCCAGCAGCCTGGTGGGCAGAACCTACGAGCAGTACTTC	CASSLVGRTYEQYF
NA	NA	TRBV4-1	14	TRBJ2-1	TGCGCCAGCAGCCCGATCGCAGGTACGGATGAGCAGTTCTTC	CASSPIAGTDEQFF
TRBD1	NA	TRBV12-3/TRBV12-4	15	TRBJ2-7	TGTGCCAGCACCAAGACGGACAGGGGATCCTACGAGCAGTACTTC	CASTKTDRGSYEQYF
NA	NA	TRBV27	13	TRBJ2-1	TGTGCCAGCAAGGGGGGTGTATACAATGAGCAGTTCTTC	CASKGGVYNEQFF
NA	NA	TRBV18	14	TRBJ2-7	TGTGCCAGCTCACAGGCGGACAGACCCTACGAGCAGTACTTC	CASSQADRPYEQYF
TRBD1	few	TRBV29-1	14	TRBJ1-4	TGCAGCGTGCCTCAAGGACAGGGACGTGAAAAACTGTTTTTT	CSVPQGQGREKLFF
TRBD1	many	TRBV29-1	13	TRBJ2-7	TGCAGCGTTGTTGGGCAGGGGGCCTACGAGCAGTACTTC	CSVVGQGAYEQYF
NA	NA	TRBV6-2/TRBV6-3	17	TRBJ2-2	TGTGCCAGCAGTGCGGACCCCCCTGGTGCGAACACCGGGGAGCTGTTTTTT	CASSADPPGANTGELFF
NA	NA	TRBV18	14	TRBJ2-7	TGTGCCAGCTCACCACCCGACAGCACCTACGAGCAGTACTTC	CASSPPDSTYEQYF
NA	NA	TRBV11-2	14	TRBJ2-5	TGTGCCAGCAGCCCGGACGACCGAGCCGAGACCCAGTACTTC	CASSPDDRAETQYF
TRBD2	few	TRBV5-1	16	TRBJ2-3	TGCGCCAGCAGCGGACTAGCGGGGGGGCTCGCAGATACGCAGTATTTT	CASSGLAGGLADTQYF
TRBD2	NA	TRBV7-8	19	TRBJ2-6	TGTGCCAGCAGCTTAGTTCCTAGCGGGGGGGCATATGGGGCCAACGTCCTGACTTTC	CASSLVPSGGAYGANVLTF
NA	NA	TRBV6-5	12	TRBJ1-2	TGTGCCAGCAATCGGGTAAACTATGGCTACACCTTC	CASNRVNYGYTF